The T cell receptor (beta chain) under discussion was sequenced for a study of regulatory T cells in long-lasting Graves disease. V lost 8 bases, J lost 0 bases, and 10 bases stayed unmatched. CDR1 is GTSNPN and CDR2 is SVGIG in the germline V gene (reference sequence). The CDR3 sequence is 15 residues long. Researchers made TCR beta libraries by using iRepertoire HTBI primers and running Arm-PCR on CDR3 regions. TCRdb analysed the multiplex PCR reads with MiXCR anew, one entry per CDR3 protein. The sample lists about 540,000 distinct CDR3 sequences, roughly 12% occurring once. This clonotype was observed a few times. Its antigen is not known. Study results and limitations: Blood alone, not thyroid tissue, was studied.

Time point reported: newly diagnosed GD, antithyroid drugs for less than 3 months. PBMCs provided the RNA from which the TCR library was made. This same sample was also part of a study on T cells in Graves' hyperthyroidism and ophthalmopathy.

Sequenced here: peripheral blood mononuclear cells (PBMCs), sampled at new diagnosis, from a patient treated with antithyroid drugs. The chain combines TRBV30 with TRBJ2-3, with 8 bases identical to TRBD2. This clonotype was sampled from a man aged 25 to 40 with Graves disease. CDR3 sequence: CAGNSGMPSTDTQYF. In DNA, the CDR3 is TGTGCCGGGAATAGCGGGATGCCTAGCACAGATACGCAGTATTTT.